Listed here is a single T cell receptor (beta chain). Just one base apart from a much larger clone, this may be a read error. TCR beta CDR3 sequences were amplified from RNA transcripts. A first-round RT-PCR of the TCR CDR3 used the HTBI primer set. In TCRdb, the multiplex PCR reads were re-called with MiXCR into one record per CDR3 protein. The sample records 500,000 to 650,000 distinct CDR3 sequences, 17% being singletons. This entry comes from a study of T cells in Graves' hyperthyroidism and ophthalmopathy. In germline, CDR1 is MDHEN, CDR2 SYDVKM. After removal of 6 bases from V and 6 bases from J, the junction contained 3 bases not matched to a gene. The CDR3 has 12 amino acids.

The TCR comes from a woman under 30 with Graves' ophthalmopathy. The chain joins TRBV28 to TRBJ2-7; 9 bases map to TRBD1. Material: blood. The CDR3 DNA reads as TGTGCCAGCAGAACGACAGGGGGCGAGCAGTACTTC. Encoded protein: CASRTTGGEQYF.